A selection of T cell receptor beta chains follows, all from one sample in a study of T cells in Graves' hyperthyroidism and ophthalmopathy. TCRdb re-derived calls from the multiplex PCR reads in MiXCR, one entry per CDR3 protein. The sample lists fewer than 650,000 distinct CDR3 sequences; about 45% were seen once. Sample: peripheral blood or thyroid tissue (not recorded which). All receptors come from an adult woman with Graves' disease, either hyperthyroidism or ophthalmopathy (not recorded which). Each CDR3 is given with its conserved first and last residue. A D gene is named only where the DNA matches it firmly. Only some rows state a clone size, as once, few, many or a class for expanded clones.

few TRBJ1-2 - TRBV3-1 TGTGCCAGCAGTCTATTCGGGCTGGCTAACTATGGCTACACCTTC CASSLFGLANYGYTF
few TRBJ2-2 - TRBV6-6 TGTGCCAGCAGTCAGGAGTCCGGGGACACCGGGGAGCTGTTTTTT CASSQESGDTGELFF
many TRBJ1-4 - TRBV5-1 TGCGCCAGCAGCTTGAACCGACAAGTCGAAAAACTGTTTTTT CASSLNRQVEKLFF
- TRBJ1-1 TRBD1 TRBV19 TGTGCCAGCAGCAGCAACGGTAACAGGGGCCTGAACACTGAAGCTTTCTTT CASSSNGNRGLNTEAFF
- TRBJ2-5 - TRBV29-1 TGCAGCGTAAGGCAGGGTGGGCAAGAGACCCAGTACTTC CSVRQGGQETQYF
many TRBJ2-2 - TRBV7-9 TGTGCCAGCAGCTTAGAACGGGCGAACACCGGGGAGCTGTTTTTT CASSLERANTGELFF
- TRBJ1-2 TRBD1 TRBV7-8 TGTGCCAGCAGGTCTGGGACAGGGATGTATGGCTACACCTTC CASRSGTGMYGYTF
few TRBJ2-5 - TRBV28 TGTGCCAGCAGTTTCGGATTGGAGACCCAGTACTTC CASSFGLETQYF
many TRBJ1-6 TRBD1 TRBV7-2 TGTGCCAGCAGCTTGGAGACAGGGGGCTGGTCACCCCTCCACTTT CASSLETGGWSPLHF
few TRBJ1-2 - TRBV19 TGTGCCAGTAGCACCGGACAGAACTATGGCTACACCTTC CASSTGQNYGYTF
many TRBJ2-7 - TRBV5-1 TGCGCCAGCAGCTTGGACGCTAACTACGAGCAGTACTTC CASSLDANYEQYF
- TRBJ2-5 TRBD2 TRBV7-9 TGCGCCAGCAGCTCTAGCGGGAGCGAGACCCAGTACTTC CASSSSGSETQYF
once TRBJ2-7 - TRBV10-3 TGTGCCAGCAGTTATGTCTGGTGGGGCATCTCCTACGAGCAGTACTTC CASSYVWWGISYEQYF
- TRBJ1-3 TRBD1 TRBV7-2 TGTGCCAGCAGTGCCTCAGGGGGCTCTGGAAACACCATATATTTT CASSASGGSGNTIYF
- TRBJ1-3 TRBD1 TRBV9 TGTGCCAGCAGCGCAGGGACAGGGGATACTGGAAACACCATATATTTT CASSAGTGDTGNTIYF
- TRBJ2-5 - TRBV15 TGTGCCACCAGCAGAGATGGAGGACGGCAAGAGACCCAGTACTTC CATSRDGGRQETQYF
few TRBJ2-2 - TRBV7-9 TGTGCCAGCACCTCCAACACCGGGGAGCTGTTTTTT CASTSNTGELFF
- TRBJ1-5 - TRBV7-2 TGTGCCAGCAGCTCCCCGGGACACCTCAATCAGCCCCAGCATTTT CASSSPGHLNQPQHF
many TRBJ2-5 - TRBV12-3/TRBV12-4 TGTGCCAGTCGCGAGATGGAGACCCAGTACTTC CASREMETQYF
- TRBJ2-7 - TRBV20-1 TGCAGTGCCAGTGTAGGCAGTTCCAGCCTTGAGCAGTACTTC CSASVGSSSLEQYF